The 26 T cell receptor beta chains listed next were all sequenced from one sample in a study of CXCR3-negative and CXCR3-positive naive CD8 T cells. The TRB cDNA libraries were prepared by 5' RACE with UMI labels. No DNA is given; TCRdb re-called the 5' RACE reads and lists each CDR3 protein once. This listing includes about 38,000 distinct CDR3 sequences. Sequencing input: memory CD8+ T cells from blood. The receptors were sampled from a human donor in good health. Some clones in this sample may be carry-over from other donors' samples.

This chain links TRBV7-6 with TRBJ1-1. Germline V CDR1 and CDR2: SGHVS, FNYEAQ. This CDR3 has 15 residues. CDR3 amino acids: CASSLGSEGWTEAFF.

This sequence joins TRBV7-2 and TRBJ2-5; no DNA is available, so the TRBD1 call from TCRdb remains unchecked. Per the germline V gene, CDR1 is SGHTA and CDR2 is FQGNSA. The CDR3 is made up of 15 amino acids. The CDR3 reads CASSLVYSPGETQYF.

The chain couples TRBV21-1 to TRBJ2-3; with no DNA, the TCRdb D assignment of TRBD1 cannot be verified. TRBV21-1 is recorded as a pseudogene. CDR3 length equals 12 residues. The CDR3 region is CASPLIFDTQYF.

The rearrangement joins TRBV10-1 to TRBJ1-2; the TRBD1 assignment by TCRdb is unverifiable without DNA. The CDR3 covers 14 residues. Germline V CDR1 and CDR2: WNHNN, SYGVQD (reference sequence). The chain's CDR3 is CASSESNGGYGYTF.

The CDR3 loop reads CASSYRGRNSPLHF. The rearrangement joins TRBV4-3 to TRBJ1-6; absent DNA, TCRdb's TRBD1 call cannot be checked. Germline V lookup: CDR1 LGHNA, CDR2 YSLEER. The CDR3 extends over 14 amino acids.

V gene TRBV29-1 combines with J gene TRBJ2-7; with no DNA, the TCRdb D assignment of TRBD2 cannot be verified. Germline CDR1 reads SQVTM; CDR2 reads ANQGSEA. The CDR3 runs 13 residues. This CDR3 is CSVVEGSPYEQYF.

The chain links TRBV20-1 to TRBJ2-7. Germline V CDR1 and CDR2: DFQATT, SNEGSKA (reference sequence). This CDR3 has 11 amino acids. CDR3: CSARTAGEQYF.

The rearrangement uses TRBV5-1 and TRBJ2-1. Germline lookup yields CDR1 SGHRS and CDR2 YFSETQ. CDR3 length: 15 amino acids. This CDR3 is CASSFLGRLVDEQFF.

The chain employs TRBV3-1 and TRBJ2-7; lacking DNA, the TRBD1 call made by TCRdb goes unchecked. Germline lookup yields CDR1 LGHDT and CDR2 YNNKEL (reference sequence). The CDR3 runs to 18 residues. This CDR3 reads CASSRHGQKGGNAYEQYF.

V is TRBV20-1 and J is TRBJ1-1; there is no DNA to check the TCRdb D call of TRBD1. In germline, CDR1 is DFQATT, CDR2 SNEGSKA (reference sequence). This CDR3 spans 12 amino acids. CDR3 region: CSVKGFDTEAFF.

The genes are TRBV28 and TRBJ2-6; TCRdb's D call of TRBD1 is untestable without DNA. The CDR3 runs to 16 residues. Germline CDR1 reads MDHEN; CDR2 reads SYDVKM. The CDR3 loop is CASSPGQPSGANVLTF. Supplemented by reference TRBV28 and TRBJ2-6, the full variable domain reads DVKVTQSSRYLVKRTGEKVFLECVQDMDHENMFWYRQDPGLGLRLIYFSYDVKMKEKGDIPEGYSVSREKKERFSLILESASTNQTSMYLCASSPGQPSGANVLTFGAGSRLTVL.

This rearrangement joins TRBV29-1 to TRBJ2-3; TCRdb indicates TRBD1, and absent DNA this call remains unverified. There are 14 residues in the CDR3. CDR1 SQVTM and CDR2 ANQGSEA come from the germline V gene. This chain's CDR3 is CSVPGQGAVDTQYF.

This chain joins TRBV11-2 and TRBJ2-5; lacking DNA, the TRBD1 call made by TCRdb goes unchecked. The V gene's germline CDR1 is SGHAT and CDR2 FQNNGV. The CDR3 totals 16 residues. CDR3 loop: CASSLVLTEFQETQYF.

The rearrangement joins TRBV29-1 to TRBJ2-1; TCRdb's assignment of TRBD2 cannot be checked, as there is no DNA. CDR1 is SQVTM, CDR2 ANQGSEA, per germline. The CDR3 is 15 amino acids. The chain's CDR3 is CSVEPSIPDLDEQFF.

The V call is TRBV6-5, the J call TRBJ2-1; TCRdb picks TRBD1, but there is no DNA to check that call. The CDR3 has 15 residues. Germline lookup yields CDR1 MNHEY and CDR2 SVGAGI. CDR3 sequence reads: CASSAGQGLNNEQFF.

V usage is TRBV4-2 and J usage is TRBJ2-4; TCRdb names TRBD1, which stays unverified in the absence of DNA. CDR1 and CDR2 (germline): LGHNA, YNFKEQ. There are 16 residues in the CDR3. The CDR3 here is CASSQDGDRVGDIQYF.

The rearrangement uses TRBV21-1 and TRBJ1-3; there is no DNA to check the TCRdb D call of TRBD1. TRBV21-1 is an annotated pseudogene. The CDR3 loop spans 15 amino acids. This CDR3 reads CATQPTANSGNTIYF.

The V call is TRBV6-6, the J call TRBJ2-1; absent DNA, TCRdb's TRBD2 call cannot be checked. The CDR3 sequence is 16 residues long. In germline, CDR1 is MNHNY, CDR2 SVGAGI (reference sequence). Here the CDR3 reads CASSYSMRDPLNEQFF.

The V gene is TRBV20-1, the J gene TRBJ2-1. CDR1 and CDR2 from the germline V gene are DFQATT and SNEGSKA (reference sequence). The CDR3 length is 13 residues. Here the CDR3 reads CSARDLTSLWQFF.

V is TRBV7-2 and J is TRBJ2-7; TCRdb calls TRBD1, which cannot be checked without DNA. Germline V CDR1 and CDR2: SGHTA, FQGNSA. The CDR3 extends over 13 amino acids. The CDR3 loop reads CASSLDRAYEQYF.

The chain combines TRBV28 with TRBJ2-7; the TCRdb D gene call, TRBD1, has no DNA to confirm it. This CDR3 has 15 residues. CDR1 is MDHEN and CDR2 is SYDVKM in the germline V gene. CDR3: CASSFVGGTTYEQYF.

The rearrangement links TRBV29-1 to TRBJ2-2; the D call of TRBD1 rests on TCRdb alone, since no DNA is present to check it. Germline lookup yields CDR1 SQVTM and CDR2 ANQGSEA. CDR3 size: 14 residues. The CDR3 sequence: CSVAMGDSAGELFF.

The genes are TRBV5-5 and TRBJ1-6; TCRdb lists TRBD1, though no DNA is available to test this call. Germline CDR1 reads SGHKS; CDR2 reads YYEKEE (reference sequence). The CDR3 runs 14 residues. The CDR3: CASSFVQGNSPLHF.

The CDR3 region is CASSYNLQETQYF. J is TRBJ2-5 and V is TRBV6-5. CDR1 is MNHEY and CDR2 is SVGAGI in the germline V gene. This CDR3 has 13 residues.

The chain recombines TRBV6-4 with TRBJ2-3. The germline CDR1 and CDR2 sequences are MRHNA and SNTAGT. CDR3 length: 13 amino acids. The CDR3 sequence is CASSDSSRDTQYF.

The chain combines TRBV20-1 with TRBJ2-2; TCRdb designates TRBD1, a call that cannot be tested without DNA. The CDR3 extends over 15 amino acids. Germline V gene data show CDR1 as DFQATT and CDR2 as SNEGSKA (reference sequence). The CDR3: CSAPGTGMNTGELFF.